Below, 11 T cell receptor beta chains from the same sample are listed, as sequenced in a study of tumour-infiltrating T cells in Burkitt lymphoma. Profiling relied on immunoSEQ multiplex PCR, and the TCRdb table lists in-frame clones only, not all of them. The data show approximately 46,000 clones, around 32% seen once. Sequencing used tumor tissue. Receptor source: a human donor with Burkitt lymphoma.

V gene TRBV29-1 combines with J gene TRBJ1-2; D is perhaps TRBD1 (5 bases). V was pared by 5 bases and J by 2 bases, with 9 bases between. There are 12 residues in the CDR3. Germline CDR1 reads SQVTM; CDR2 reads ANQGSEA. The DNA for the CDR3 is TGCAGCGTTTATGGGGGAAACTATGGCTACACCTTC. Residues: CSVYGGNYGYTF.

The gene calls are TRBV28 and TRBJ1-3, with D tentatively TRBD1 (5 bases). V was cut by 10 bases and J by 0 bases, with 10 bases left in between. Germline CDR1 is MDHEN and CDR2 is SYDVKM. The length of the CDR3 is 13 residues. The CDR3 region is CATPRVSGNTIYF. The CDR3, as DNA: TGTGCCACCCCCAGGGTCTCTGGAAACACCATATATTTT.

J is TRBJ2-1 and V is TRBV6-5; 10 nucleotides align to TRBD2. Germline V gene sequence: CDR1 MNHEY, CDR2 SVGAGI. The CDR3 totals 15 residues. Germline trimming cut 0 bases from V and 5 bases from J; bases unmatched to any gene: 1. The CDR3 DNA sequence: TGTGCCAGCAGTTACTCTAGCGGGAGGAACAATGAGCAGTTCTTC. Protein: CASSYSSGRNNEQFF.

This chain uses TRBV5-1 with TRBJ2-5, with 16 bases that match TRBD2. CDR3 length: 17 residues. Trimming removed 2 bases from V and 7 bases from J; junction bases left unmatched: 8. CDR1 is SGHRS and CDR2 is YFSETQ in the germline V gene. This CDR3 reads CASSFPGTSGGAATQYF. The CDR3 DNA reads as TGCGCCAGCAGCTTCCCCGGGACTAGCGGGGGGGCGGCGACCCAGTACTTC.

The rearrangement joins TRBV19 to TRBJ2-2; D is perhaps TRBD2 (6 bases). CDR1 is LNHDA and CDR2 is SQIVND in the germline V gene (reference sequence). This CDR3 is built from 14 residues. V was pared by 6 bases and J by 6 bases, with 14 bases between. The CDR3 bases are TGTGCCAGTAGGAGGGACTTGTTGCCCGGGGAGCTGTTTTTT. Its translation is CASRRDLLPGELFF.

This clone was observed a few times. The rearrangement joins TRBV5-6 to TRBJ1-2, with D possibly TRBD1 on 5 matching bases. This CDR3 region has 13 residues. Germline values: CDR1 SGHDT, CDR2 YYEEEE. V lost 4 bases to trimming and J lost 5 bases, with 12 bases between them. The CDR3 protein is CASSRPGPYGYTF. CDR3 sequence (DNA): TGTGCCAGCAGCCGCCCAGGGCCGTATGGCTACACCTTC.

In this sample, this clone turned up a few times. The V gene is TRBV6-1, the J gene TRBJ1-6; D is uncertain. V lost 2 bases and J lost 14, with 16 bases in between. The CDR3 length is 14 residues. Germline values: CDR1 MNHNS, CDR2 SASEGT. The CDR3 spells CASSEKIVPSTLHF. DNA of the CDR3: TGTGCCAGCAGTGAAAAGATTGTCCCATCAACCCTCCACTTT.

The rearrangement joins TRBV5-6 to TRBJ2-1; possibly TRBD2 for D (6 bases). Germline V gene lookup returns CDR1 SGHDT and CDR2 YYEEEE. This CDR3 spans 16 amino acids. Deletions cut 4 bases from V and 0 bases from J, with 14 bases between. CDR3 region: CASSRWRGYSYNEQFF. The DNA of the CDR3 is TGTGCCAGCAGCCGTTGGAGGGGATACTCCTACAATGAGCAGTTCTTC.

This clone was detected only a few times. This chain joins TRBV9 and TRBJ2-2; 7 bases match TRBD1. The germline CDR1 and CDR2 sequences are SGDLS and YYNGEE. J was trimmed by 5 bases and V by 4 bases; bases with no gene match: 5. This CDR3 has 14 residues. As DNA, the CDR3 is TGTGCCAGCAGCCGGGACAGAGTTACCGGGGAGCTGTTTTTT. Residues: CASSRDRVTGELFF.

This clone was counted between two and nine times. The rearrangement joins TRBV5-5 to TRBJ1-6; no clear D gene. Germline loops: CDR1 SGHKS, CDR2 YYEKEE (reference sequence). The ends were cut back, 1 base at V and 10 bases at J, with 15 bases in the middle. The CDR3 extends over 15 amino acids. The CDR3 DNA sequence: TGTGCCAGCAGCTTGCGGCCGGGTTGGGAGTCACCCCTCCACTTT. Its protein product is CASSLRPGWESPLHF.

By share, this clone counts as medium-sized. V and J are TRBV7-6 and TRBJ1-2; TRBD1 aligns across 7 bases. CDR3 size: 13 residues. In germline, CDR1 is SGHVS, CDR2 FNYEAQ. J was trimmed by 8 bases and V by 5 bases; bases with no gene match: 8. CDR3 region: CASSRDSHEGYTF. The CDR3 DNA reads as TGTGCCAGCAGCCGGGACAGCCATGAAGGCTACACCTTC.